Listed here is a single T cell receptor beta chain. The data originate from a study of blood T cell repertoires in COVID-19. CDR3 length: 15 residues. From germline, CDR1 is SGHRS and CDR2 YFSETQ. J lost 3 bases, V lost 2 bases, and 6 bases had no gene match. Original processing notes: Reference gene primer amplification yielded estimated nucleated cell counts. Sequencing used immunoSEQ multiplex PCR; TCRdb keeps in-frame clones, though not all of them. For V, J and clone size, that table is used; D and trimming come from the DNA. The sample lists tens of thousands of clones, 85% to 90% occurring once.

The sequenced sample was peripheral blood. The receptor comes from a human donor in a cohort sampled during active COVID-19. The rearrangement joins TRBV5-1 to TRBJ2-7, with 9 bases fitting TRBD1. The CDR3, as DNA: TGCGCCAGCAGCTTTACTGTGACAGGGGGCTACGAGCAGTACTTC. It codes for CASSFTVTGGYEQYF.